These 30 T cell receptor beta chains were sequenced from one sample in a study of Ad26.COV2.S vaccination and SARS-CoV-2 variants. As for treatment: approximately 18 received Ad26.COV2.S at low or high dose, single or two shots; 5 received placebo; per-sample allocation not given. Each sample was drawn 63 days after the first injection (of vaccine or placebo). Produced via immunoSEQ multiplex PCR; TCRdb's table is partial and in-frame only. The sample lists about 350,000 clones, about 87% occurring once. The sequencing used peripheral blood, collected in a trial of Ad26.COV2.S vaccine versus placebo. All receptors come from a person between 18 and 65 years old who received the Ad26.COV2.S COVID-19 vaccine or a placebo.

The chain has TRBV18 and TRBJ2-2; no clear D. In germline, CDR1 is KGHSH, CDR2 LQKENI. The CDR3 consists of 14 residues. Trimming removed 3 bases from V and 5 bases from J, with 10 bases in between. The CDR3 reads CASSPNEATGELFF. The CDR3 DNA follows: TGTGCCAGCTCACCGAATGAGGCTACCGGGGAGCTGTTTTTT.

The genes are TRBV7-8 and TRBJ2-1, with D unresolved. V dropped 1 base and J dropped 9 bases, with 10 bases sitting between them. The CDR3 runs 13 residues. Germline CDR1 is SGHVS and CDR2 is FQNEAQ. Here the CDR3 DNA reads TGTGCCAGCAGCTTAGGTTCCGCCGTTGAGCAGTTCTTC. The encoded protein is CASSLGSAVEQFF.

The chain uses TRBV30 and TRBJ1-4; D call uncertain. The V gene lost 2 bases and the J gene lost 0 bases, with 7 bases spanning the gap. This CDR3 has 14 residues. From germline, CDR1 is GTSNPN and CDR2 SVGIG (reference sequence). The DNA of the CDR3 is TGTGCCTGGAGTTACAGCCCAACTAATGAAAAACTGTTTTTT. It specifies CAWSYSPTNEKLFF.

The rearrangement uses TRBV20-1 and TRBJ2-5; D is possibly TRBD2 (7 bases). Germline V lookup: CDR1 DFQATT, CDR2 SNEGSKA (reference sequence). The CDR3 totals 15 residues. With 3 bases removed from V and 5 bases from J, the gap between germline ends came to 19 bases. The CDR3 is CSASRGGSISETQYF. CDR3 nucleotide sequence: TGCAGTGCTAGTAGGGGGGGGTCGATCTCGGAGACCCAGTACTTC.

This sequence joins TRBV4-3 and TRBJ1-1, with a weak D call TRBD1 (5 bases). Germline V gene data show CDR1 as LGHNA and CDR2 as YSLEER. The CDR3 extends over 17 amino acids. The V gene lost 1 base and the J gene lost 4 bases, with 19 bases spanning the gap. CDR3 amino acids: CASSQAPPGQGGTEAFF. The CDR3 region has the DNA TGCGCCAGCAGCCAAGCCCCCCCCGGGCAGGGTGGCACTGAAGCTTTCTTT.

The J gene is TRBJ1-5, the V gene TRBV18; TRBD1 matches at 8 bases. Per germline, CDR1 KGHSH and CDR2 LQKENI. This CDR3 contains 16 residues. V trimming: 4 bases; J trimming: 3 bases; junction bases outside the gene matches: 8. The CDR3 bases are TGTGCCAGCTCACGAATGGACAGGGAGTCCAATCAGCCCCAGCATTTT. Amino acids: CASSRMDRESNQPQHF.

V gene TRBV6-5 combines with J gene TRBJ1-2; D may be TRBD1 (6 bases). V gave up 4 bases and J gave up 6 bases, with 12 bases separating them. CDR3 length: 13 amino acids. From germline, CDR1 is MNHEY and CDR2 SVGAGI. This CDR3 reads CASSLTGLHGYTF. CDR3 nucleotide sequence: TGTGCCAGCAGTTTAACAGGGTTACATGGCTACACCTTC.

CDR3 sequence (DNA): TGCGCCAGCAGCTTCGACAGCCCCTACGAGCAGTACTTC. This encodes CASSFDSPYEQYF. This chain links TRBV5-1 with TRBJ2-7, with a tentative D call TRBD1 (5 bases). The germline CDR1 and CDR2 sequences are SGHRS and YFSETQ. Trimming pared 2 bases from V and 2 bases from J, leaving 8 bases between. CDR3 length: 13 amino acids.

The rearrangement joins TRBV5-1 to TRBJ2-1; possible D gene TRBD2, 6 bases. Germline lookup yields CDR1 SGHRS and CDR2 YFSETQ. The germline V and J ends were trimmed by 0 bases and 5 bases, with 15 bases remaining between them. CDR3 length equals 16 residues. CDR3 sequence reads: CASSLGGGKLDNEQFF. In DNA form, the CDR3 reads TGCGCCAGCAGCTTGGGTGGCGGGAAACTAGACAATGAGCAGTTCTTC.

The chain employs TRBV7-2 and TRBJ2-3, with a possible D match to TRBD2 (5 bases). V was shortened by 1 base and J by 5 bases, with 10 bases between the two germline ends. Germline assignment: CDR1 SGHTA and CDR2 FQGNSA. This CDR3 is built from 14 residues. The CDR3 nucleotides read TGTGCCAGCAGCTTAGTCTTTCGGGGAGATACGCAGTATTTT. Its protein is CASSLVFRGDTQYF.

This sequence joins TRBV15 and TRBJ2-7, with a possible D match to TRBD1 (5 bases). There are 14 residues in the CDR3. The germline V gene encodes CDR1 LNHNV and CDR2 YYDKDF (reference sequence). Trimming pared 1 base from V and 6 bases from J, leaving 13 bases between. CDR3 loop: CATSRGMGRAEQYF. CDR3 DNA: TGTGCCACCAGCAGAGGTATGGGCAGGGCCGAGCAGTACTTC. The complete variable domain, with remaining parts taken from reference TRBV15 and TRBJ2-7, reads DAMVIQNPRYQVTQFGKPVTLSCSQTLNHNVMYWYQQKSSQAPKLLFHYYDKDFNNEADTPDNFQSRRPNTSFCFLDIRSPGLGDTAMYLCATSRGMGRAEQYFGPGTRLTVT.

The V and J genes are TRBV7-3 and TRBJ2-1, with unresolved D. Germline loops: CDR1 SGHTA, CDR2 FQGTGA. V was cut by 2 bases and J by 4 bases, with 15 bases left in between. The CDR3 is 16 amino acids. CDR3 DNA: TGTGCCAGCAGCTTACAGCCGCCAGTAGGATACAATGAGCAGTTCTTC. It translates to CASSLQPPVGYNEQFF.

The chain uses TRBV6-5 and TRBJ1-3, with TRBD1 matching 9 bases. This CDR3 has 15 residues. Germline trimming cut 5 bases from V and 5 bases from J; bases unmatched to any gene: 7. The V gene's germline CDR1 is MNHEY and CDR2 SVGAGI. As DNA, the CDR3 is TGTGCCAGCAGTCCCGGGACAGGGTTCAGAAACACCATATATTTT. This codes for CASSPGTGFRNTIYF.

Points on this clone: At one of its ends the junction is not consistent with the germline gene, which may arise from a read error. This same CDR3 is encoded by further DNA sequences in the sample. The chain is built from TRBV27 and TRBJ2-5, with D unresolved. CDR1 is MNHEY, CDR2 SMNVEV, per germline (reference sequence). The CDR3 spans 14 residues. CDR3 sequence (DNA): TGTGCCAGCAGTTTATCCGGAAACCAAGAGACTCAGTACTTC. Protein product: CASSLSGNQETQYF.

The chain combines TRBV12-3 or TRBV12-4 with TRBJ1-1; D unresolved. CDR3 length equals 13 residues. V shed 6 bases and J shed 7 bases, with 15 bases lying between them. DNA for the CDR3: TGTGCCAGCAGCCTCGCACGGAGGGTTGAAGCTTTCTTT. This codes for CASSLARRVEAFF.

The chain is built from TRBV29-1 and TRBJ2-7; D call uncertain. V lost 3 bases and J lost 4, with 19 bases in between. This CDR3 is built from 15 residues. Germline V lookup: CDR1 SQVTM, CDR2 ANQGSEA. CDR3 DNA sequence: TGCAGCGTTGATAAATCGGTGGGGTTGGGATACGAGCAGTACTTC. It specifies CSVDKSVGLGYEQYF.

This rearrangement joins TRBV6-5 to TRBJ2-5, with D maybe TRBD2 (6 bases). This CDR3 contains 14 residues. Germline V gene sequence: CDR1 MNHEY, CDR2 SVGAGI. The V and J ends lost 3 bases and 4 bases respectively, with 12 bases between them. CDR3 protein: CASSYWGEPETQYF. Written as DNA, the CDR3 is TGTGCCAGCAGTTATTGGGGGGAACCAGAGACCCAGTACTTC.

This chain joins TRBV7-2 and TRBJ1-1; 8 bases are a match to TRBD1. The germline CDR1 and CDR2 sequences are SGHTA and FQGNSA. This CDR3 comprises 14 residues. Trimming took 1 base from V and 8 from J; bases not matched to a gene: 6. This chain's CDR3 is CASSLVAGGIEAFF. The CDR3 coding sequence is TGTGCCAGCAGCTTAGTTGCAGGGGGCATCGAAGCTTTCTTT.

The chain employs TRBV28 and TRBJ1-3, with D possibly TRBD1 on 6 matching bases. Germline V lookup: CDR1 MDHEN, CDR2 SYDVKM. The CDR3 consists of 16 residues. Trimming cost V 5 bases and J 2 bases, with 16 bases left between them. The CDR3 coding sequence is TGTGCCAGCAGTCCTGCAAACAGGGTCCCTGGAAACACCATATATTTT. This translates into CASSPANRVPGNTIYF.

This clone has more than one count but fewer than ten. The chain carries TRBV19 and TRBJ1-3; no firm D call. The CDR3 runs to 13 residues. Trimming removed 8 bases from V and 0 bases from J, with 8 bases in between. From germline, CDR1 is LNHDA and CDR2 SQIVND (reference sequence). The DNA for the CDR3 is TGTGCCAGTGAACAGTACTCTGGAAACACCATATATTTT. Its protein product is CASEQYSGNTIYF.

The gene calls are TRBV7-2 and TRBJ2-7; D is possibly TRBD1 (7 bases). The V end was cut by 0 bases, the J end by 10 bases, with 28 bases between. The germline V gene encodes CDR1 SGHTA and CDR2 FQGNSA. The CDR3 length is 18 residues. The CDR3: CASSLARLNGQGGFEQYF. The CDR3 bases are TGTGCCAGCAGCTTAGCGCGGTTGAATGGGCAGGGGGGCTTTGAACAGTACTTC.

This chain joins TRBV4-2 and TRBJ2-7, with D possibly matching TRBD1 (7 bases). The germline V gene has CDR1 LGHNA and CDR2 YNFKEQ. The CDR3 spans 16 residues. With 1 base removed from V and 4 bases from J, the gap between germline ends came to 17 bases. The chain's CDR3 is CASSQAEGTAGYEQYF. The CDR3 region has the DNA TGTGCCAGCAGCCAAGCAGAAGGGACAGCGGGTTACGAGCAGTACTTC.

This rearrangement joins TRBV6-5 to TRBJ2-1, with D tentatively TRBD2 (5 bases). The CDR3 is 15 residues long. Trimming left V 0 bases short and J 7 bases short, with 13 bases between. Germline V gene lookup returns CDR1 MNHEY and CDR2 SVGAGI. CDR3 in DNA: TGTGCCAGCAGTTACTCGCTCGGGGTTTCGAATGAGCAGTTCTTC. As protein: CASSYSLGVSNEQFF.

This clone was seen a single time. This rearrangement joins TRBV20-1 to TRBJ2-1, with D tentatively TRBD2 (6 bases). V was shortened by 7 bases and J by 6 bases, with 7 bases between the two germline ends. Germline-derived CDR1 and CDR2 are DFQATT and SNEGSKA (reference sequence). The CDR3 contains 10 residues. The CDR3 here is CSVGGNEQFF. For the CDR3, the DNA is TGCAGTGTGGGGGGCAATGAGCAGTTCTTC.

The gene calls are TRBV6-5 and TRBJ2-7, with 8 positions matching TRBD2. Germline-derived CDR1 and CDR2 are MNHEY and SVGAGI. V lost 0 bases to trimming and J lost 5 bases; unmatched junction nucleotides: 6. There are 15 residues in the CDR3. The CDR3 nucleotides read TGTGCCAGCAGTTACTCGATTAGCGGGATAAACGAGCAGTACTTC. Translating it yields CASSYSISGINEQYF.

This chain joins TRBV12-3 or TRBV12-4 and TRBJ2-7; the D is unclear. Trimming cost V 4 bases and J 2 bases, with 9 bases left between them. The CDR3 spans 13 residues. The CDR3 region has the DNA TGTGCCAGCAGTTCTTCATCGACCTACGAGCAGTACTTC. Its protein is CASSSSSTYEQYF.

In DNA form, the CDR3 reads TGTGCCAGCAGCCAAGATGGGGGGCGCTCTGGTGGCTACACCTTC. Translation: CASSQDGGRSGGYTF. This rearrangement joins TRBV4-2 to TRBJ1-2; possibly TRBD1 for D (6 bases). V dropped 0 bases and J dropped 7 bases, with 15 bases sitting between them. CDR1 is LGHNA, CDR2 YNFKEQ, per germline. The CDR3 contains 15 residues.

In nucleotides, the CDR3 is TGTGCCAGCAGTTACTCTGACAGCCGCACAGATACGCAGTATTTT. It codes for CASSYSDSRTDTQYF. The chain links TRBV6-5 to TRBJ2-3; D may be TRBD1 (5 bases). This CDR3 region has 15 residues. Per the germline V gene, CDR1 is MNHEY and CDR2 is SVGAGI. Between the trimmed V and J ends, which lost 0 bases and 1 base, there was a span of 8 bases.

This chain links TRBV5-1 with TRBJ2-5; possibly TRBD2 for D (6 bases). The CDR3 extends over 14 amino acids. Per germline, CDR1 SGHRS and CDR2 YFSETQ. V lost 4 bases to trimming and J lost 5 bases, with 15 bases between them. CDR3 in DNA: TGCGCCAGCAGCGGGAGCTATCGGGGGGAGACCCAGTACTTC. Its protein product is CASSGSYRGETQYF. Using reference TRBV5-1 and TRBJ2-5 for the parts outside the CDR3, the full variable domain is KAGVTQTPRYLIKTRGQQVTLSCSPISGHRSVSWYQQTPGQGLQFLFEYFSETQRNKGNFPGRFSGRQFSNSRSEMNVSTLELGDSALYLCASSGSYRGETQYFGPGTRLLVL.

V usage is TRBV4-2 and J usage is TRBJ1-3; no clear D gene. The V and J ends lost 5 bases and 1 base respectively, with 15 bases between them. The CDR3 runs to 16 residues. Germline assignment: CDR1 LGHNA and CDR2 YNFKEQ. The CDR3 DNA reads TGTGCCAGCAGCGGGCGCCAGGCGGGATCTGGAAACACCATATATTTT. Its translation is CASSGRQAGSGNTIYF.